Below are 2 T cell receptor beta chains sequenced from a single sample in a study of T cells in Graves' hyperthyroidism and ophthalmopathy. The investigators amplified TCR beta CDR3 regions from RNA transcripts. The TCR CDR3 first-round RT-PCR relied on the HTBI primer set. Each CDR3 protein is one row after TCRdb ran MiXCR on the multiplex PCR reads. The sample includes roughly 380,000 distinct CDR3 sequences, about 13% of them seen just once. Sample: blood. These receptors were obtained from a man aged 25 to 40 with Graves' hyperthyroidism that later progressed to Graves' ophthalmopathy.

This clonotype was counted only a few times. This rearrangement joins TRBV20-1 to TRBJ1-6; 7 bases align to TRBD1. The germline gives CDR1 DFQATT, CDR2 SNEGSKA (reference sequence). V shed 1 base and J 1 base; nucleotides not matched to a gene: 7. The CDR3 is 17 residues long. CDR3 in DNA: TGCAGTGCTAGAGGTGGAGGGGGCGCGTCCTATAATTCACCCCTCCACTTT. The encoded protein is CSARGGGGASYNSPLHF.

The chain uses TRBV30 and TRBJ1-6, with D perhaps TRBD1 (5 bases). Trimming removed 2 bases at V and 7 bases at J, with 9 bases between. The CDR3 sequence is 13 residues long. Germline V gives CDR1 GTSNPN, CDR2 SVGIG (reference sequence). The CDR3 nucleotides read TGTGCCTGGAGTCCTAGGGACAATTCACCCCTCCACTTT. Translating gives CAWSPRDNSPLHF.